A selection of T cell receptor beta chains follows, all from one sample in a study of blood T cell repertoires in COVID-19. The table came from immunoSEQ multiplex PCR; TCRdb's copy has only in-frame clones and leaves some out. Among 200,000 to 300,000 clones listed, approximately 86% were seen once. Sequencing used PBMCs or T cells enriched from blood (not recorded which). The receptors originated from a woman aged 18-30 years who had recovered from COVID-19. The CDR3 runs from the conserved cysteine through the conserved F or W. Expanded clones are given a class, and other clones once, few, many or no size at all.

CASSIRGLLLSYNEQFF TRBJ2-1 TRBV7-2 -
CASSLERAGEQFF TRBJ2-1 TRBV11-2 once
CASSRDPGQGLDTQYF TRBJ2-3 TRBV5-1 -
CASRLAGGFNEQFF TRBJ2-1 TRBV5-1 -
CASTGKRTSNLADTQYF TRBJ2-3 TRBV5-1 -
CATSRGGTVNEKLFF TRBJ1-4 TRBV15 -
CASSLVSGGSSYEQYF TRBJ2-7 TRBV7-2 -
CASSSFDSLKSSYNEQFF TRBJ2-1 TRBV11-2 -
CAISADRGREKLFF TRBJ1-4 TRBV10-3 once
CASSFGLAGEVGRLNNEQFF TRBJ2-1 TRBV27 -
CASSQGGQASEQYF TRBJ2-7 TRBV4-3 -
CASSIDLLEGWTEAFF TRBJ1-1 TRBV19 -
CASILGAGYGYTF TRBJ1-2 TRBV12-3/TRBV12-4 -
CSVETAGSYEQYF TRBJ2-7 TRBV29-1 -
CAISEKGAGGHYNEQFF TRBJ2-1 TRBV10-3 -
CASSESKIVAGATYEQYF TRBJ2-7 TRBV10-2 -
CASRGQGANTEAFF TRBJ1-1 TRBV28 -
CAIQDRGNYGYTF TRBJ1-2 TRBV10-3 -
CASSYLQGVVTGELFF TRBJ2-2 TRBV6-2/TRBV6-3 once
CASSYSTKAGGTYEQYF TRBJ2-7 TRBV6-2/TRBV6-3 -
CASAAGVGTGELFF TRBJ2-2 TRBV19 -
CASSGQDTEAFF TRBJ1-1 TRBV19 -
CASSFIPRRGPGTDTQYF TRBJ2-3 TRBV7-2 -
CAWSVGLGNQPQHF TRBJ1-5 TRBV30 once